This paragraph reports one T cell receptor beta chain. These data belong to a study of preoperative IRX-2 immunotherapy in early breast cancer. Treatment denoted: preoperative locoregional IRX-2 cytokine immunotherapy. This phase Ib study tested locoregional IRX-2 cytokine immunotherapy given before surgery. CDR3 length: 15 amino acids. Trimming left V 0 bases short and J 5 bases short, with 16 bases between. Per the germline V gene, CDR1 is SQVTM and CDR2 is ANQGSEA. Sequencing was performed with immunoSEQ multiplex PCR; in TCRdb, only in-frame clones are kept and a portion is missing. The sample lists more than 20,000 clones, around 75% occurring once.

The source material was lymph node tissue, sampled before IRX-2 immunotherapy. V usage is TRBV29-1 and J usage is TRBJ1-1, with D possibly TRBD1 on 6 matching bases. This clonotype originated in a human donor with breast cancer. The CDR3 region has the DNA TGCAGCGTTGAAGATTTGGACAGATTGAGAACTGAAGCTTTCTTT. Translated: CSVEDLDRLRTEAFF.